Listed below are T cell receptor beta chains from one sample, sequenced in a study of OX40 agonist ivuxolimab in advanced cancers. TCRdb's copy holds only in-frame clones and misses some; the assay was immunoSEQ multiplex PCR. The sample records about 40,000 clones, more than 70% being singletons. The material was CD4+ or CD8+ T cells sorted from blood, obtained in a trial of the OX40 agonist ivuxolimab. Every receptor here comes from an adult with an advanced solid tumor such as melanoma, head and neck, liver or kidney cancer. CDR3s include the opening cysteine and the closing phenylalanine or tryptophan. D genes are given only for firm matches. Rows give clone size only sometimes, using once, few, many, or a class for an expanded clone.

TRBV29-1,TRBJ2-1,-,-,TGCAGCGTTGAGCTGTGGACCGTCGGCGTGAATGAGCAGTTCTTC,CSVELWTVGVNEQFF
TRBV28,TRBJ1-1,-,-,TGTGCCAGCAGCTTTACTCCGGACAGAAACACTGAAGCTTTCTTT,CASSFTPDRNTEAFF
TRBV29-1,TRBJ2-7,-,TRBD2,TGCAGCGTTGAAGGACTAGCGGGAGCGTACGAGCAGTACTTC,CSVEGLAGAYEQYF
TRBV9,TRBJ2-7,-,-,TGTGCCAGCAGCGTAGAGGGCCGAACACCTGACGAGCAGTACTTC,CASSVEGRTPDEQYF
TRBV11-2,TRBJ1-2,-,-,TGTGCCAGCAGCCCGGGACCAGACTATGGCTACACCTTC,CASSPGPDYGYTF
TRBV6-6,TRBJ2-3,-,-,TGTGCCAGCAGTTACCCAACAGATACGCAGTATTTT,CASSYPTDTQYF
TRBV28,TRBJ2-5,-,TRBD1,TGTGCCAGCAGCCTAGGGACAGAAGAGACCCAGTACTTC,CASSLGTEETQYF
TRBV6-4,TRBJ2-1,few,TRBD2,TGTGCCAGCAGAGAGGGAGCGGGAGCGGGGAATGAGCAGTTCTTC,CASREGAGAGNEQFF
TRBV6-5,TRBJ2-7,-,-,TGTGCCAGCAGTTACGAGAGAGGGTACTACGAGCAGTACTTC,CASSYERGYYEQYF
TRBV19,TRBJ2-3,-,TRBD1,TGTGCCAGTAGTATTGGCGGGACAGGGGTAGATACGCAGTATTTT,CASSIGGTGVDTQYF
TRBV6-5,TRBJ1-5,-,-,TGTGCCAGCAGTATGTCTCCAGGGGATAATCAGCCCCAGCATTTT,CASSMSPGDNQPQHF
TRBV6-1,TRBJ2-1,-,TRBD2,TGTGCCAGCAGTGGTCTAGCGGACTCCTACAATGAGCAGTTCTTC,CASSGLADSYNEQFF
TRBV13,TRBJ2-7,-,-,TGTGCCAGCAGCTTCTGGGGGTCCTACGAGCAGTACTTC,CASSFWGSYEQYF
TRBV12-1,TRBJ2-1,-,-,TGTGCCAGCAGCTTTGCTTTCCCTAGCGGGAGGGGCCCTGACAATGAGCAGTTCTTC,CASSFAFPSGRGPDNEQFF
TRBV7-9,TRBJ2-7,-,TRBD1,TGTGCCGGACAGGAGGATGGTTACGAGCAGTACTTC,CAGQEDGYEQYF
TRBV13,TRBJ2-1,-,TRBD2,TGTGCCAGCAGCGTTAGCGGGGGGTACAATGAGCAGTTCTTC,CASSVSGGYNEQFF
TRBV19,TRBJ2-7,-,TRBD1,TGTGCCAGTAGTATGAGTGGGTACGGGACAGCCTCCTACGAGCAGTACTTC,CASSMSGYGTASYEQYF
TRBV28,TRBJ1-1,-,-,TGTGCCAGCAGCTTTCGGGGGACACCTGAAGCTTTCTTT,CASSFRGTPEAFF
TRBV4-1,TRBJ1-3,-,-,TGCGCCAGCAGCTACTACAGCTCCCCGGGCTCTGGAAACACCATATATTTT,CASSYYSSPGSGNTIYF
TRBV9,TRBJ1-1,-,-,TGTGCCAGCAGAATGTCGGGGGCCGGCTCTGAAGCTTTCTTT,CASRMSGAGSEAFF
TRBV28,TRBJ2-7,few,-,TGTGCCAGCAGTTTCTCCGCCAGGGACGGAGGCTACGAGCAGTACTTC,CASSFSARDGGYEQYF
TRBV27,TRBJ2-1,-,-,TGTGCCAGCAGTTATGGGGCCTACAATGAGCAGTTCTTC,CASSYGAYNEQFF
TRBV7-9,TRBJ1-2,-,-,TGTGCCAGCAGCTTACTTGGCTACACCTTC,CASSLLGYTF
TRBV9,TRBJ1-1,-,-,TGTGCCAGCAGCGATCCGGCAGGGTTGGTGAACACTGAAGCTTTCTTT,CASSDPAGLVNTEAFF
TRBV5-4,TRBJ2-1,-,TRBD2,TGTGCCAGCAGTAGCGCCTGGCTAGCGGGGACCAATGAGCAGTTCTTC,CASSSAWLAGTNEQFF
TRBV11-2,TRBJ2-7,once,-,TGTGCCAGCAGCTTAGCGGGGCGGAGATACGAGCAGTACTTC,CASSLAGRRYEQYF
TRBV28,TRBJ2-7,-,TRBD2,TGTGCCAGCAGCAAACTAGCGGGAGGTTTTATCGAGCAGTACTTC,CASSKLAGGFIEQYF